The text below deals with one T cell receptor (beta chain). Its antigen is unknown. A much larger clone sits a single nucleotide away, making a read error possible. This specimen comes from a study of post-analysis software for immune sequencing data. Incorporated into the TCR beta cDNA libraries were unique molecular identifiers, which served to reduce PCR and sequencing biases. TCRdb independently ran MiXCR on the PCR reads; one entry per CDR3 protein. The sample includes approximately 250,000 distinct CDR3 sequences, 35% to 40% of them seen just once. The CDR3 runs 13 residues. Germline lookup yields CDR1 MNHNY and CDR2 SVGAGI (reference sequence). The V end lost 6 bases, the J end lost 4 bases, and 12 bases lay between the germline ends. Points from the study as a whole: Five or six TRBV segments, TRBV5-6, TRBV5-1 and TRBV20-1 among them, were found more frequent in patients than controls. Multiple sclerosis patients had significantly lower normalized Chao1 diversity than controls. Strong co-clustering by F measure linked samples that shared a preparation batch.

The chain carries TRBV6-6 and TRBJ1-2; D is ambiguous. Sample: blood. The TCR originated in a girl aged 5-17 years with multiple sclerosis. The CDR3 here is CASRYEAGYGYTF. CDR3 DNA: TGTGCCAGCAGGTACGAGGCAGGCTATGGCTACACCTTC.